The entry below describes one TCR beta chain. In the source study's methods: Quantification of nucleated cells was approximated via reference gene primer amplification. The method was immunoSEQ multiplex PCR; TCRdb's version includes in-frame clones alone and lacks a portion of them. V, J and clone size reflect that table, while D and trimming were determined from the DNA. The sample has 90,000 or so clones; about 90% are singletons. The CDR3 is 16 amino acids. The V and J ends lost 2 bases and 3 bases, in that order; junction bases with no gene match: 6. The V gene's germline CDR1 is SGHDT and CDR2 YYEEEE. This record belongs to a study of blood T cell repertoires in COVID-19.

The sequenced sample was peripheral blood. This chain joins TRBV5-6 and TRBJ1-5; 9 nucleotides match TRBD1. The receptor's source is a man older than 75 with acute or convalescent COVID-19. The CDR3 sequence: CASSLTGGEDNQPQHF. Here the CDR3 DNA reads TGTGCCAGCAGCTTAACAGGGGGCGAAGACAATCAGCCCCAGCATTTT.